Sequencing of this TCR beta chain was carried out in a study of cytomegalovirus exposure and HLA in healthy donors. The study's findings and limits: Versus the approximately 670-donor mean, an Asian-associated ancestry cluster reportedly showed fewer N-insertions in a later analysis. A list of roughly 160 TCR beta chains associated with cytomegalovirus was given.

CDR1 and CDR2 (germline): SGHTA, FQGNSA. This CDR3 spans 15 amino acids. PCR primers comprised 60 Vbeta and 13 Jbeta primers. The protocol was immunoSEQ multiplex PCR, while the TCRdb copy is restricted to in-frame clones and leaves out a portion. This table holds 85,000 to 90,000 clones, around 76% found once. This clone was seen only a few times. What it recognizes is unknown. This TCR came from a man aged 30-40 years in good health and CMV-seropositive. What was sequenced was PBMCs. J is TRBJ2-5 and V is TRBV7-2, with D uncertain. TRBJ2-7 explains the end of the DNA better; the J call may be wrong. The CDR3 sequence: CASSLAQTSVYEQYF. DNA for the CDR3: TGTGCCAGCAGCTTAGCGCAGACTTCGGTCTACGAGCAGTACTTC.